A single T cell receptor beta chain is shown here with its context. Its antigen is still unknown. The entry originates in a study of shared clonotypes between healthy human individuals. CDR1 GTSNPN and CDR2 SVGIG come from the germline V gene (reference sequence). Deletions cut 7 bases from V and 5 bases from J, with 9 bases between. The CDR3 contains 12 residues. Study-level points and caveats: Estimated richness values were generally larger in naive subsets than in memory subsets.

Free of recent acute infections or vaccinations, the donors were healthy HIV-negative adults. In the original analysis: Junction-only sequences without quality scores came from ImmunoSEQ, so filtering differed. TCRdb keeps only in-frame clones here, not all; method: immunoSEQ multiplex PCR. V and J calls and clone size are those listed in that table; D and trimming were worked out from the DNA. The data show over 2 million clones, roughly 90% seen once. Sequencing used naive CD4+ T cells from PBMCs. Subset noted: CD45RA+ positively selected. The chain is built from TRBV30 and TRBJ1-6, with no clear D. This receptor was identified in a man between 18 and 29 years old in good health. Some clones in this sample may be carry-over from other donors' samples. The CDR3 sequence is CASGPDNSPLHF. The CDR3 DNA reads TGTGCCTCGGGCCCGGATAATTCACCCCTCCACTTT.